This T cell receptor (beta chain) was documented in a study of blood T cell repertoires in COVID-19. Repertoires were generated with immunoSEQ multiplex PCR, while TCRdb's copy carries only in-frame clones and drops some. The sample lists some 230,000 clones, about 80% occurring once. Grouping used clinical history reported by participants in a survey and questionnaire. Recovery meant two consecutive negative NP/OP PCR tests, professional clearance, or resolved symptoms. Germline lookup yields CDR1 SGDLS and CDR2 YYNGEE. The V segment lost 3 bases and the J segment 7 bases; nucleotides outside the gene matches: 13. The CDR3 extends over 16 amino acids.

The sequence came from a man aged 35-49 years who had recovered from COVID-19. The chain employs TRBV9 and TRBJ2-1, with TRBD1 identical over 7 bases. The sequencing input was PBMCs or T cells enriched from blood (not recorded which). The chain's CDR3 is CASSAGQRGEWNEQFF. The CDR3 DNA reads as TGTGCCAGCAGCGCGGGACAGAGGGGCGAATGGAATGAGCAGTTCTTC.